This T cell receptor beta chain is from a study of Ad26.COV2.S vaccination and SARS-CoV-2 variants. TCRdb's copy holds only in-frame clones and misses some; the assay was immunoSEQ multiplex PCR. The sample shows 450,000 to 550,000 clones, 75% to 90% of them seen only once. V was cut by 7 bases and J by 3 bases, with 22 bases left in between. The CDR3 length is 18 residues. Germline loops: CDR1 LNHDA, CDR2 SQIVND (reference sequence). Overall study findings and caveats: Vaccine and placebo recipients had comparable breadth of non-spike TCRs.

The treatment: around 19 received Ad26.COV2.S at low or high dose, single or two shots; about 5 received placebo; per-sample allocation not given. Specimens were obtained on day 63 following the first vaccine or placebo injection. Of note for this clone: Antigen: not known.

V and J are TRBV19 and TRBJ2-6, with D hard to call. Here the sequenced sample was peripheral blood, taken in a trial of Ad26.COV2.S vaccine versus placebo. The receptor was isolated from a person aged 18-65 years who received the Ad26.COV2.S COVID-19 vaccine or a placebo. The CDR3 DNA reads TGTGCCAGTAACCCAACCTCGGGCAGTAAGGGTGGGGCCAACGTCCTGACTTTC. Translation gives CASNPTSGSKGGANVLTF.